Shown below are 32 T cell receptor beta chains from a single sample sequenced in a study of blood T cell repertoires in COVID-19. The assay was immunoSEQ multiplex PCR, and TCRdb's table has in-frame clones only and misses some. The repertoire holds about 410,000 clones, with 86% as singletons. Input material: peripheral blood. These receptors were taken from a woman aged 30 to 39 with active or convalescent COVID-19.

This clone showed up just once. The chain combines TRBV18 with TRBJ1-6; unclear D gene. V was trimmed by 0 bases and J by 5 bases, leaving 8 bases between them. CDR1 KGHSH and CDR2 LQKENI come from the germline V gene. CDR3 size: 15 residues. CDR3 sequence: CASSPPSTDNSPLHF. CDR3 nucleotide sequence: TGTGCCAGCTCACCACCTTCCACGGATAATTCACCCCTCCACTTT.

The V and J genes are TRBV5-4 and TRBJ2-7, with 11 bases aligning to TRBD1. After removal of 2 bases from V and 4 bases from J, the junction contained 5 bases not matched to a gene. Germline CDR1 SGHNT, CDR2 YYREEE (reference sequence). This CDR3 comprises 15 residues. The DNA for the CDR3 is TGTGCCAGCAGCTTTGGGACAGGGGGGCGGTACGAGCAGTACTTC. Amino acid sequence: CASSFGTGGRYEQYF. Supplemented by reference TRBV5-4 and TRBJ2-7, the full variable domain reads ETGVTQSPTHLIKTRGQQVTLRCSSQSGHNTVSWYQQALGQGPQFIFQYYREEENGRGNFPPRFSGLQFPNYSSELNVNALELDDSALYLCASSFGTGGRYEQYFGPGTRLTVT.

The CDR3 bases are TGTGCCAGCAGTTACGAGGTTGGAAACACCATATATTTT. This translates into CASSYEVGNTIYF. The chain carries TRBV6-5 and TRBJ1-3, with unresolved D. This CDR3 comprises 13 residues. Per the germline V gene, CDR1 is MNHEY and CDR2 is SVGAGI. V lost 2 bases and J lost 3, with 5 bases in between.

The CDR3 protein is CASTRGGGYTF. DNA for the CDR3: TGTGCCAGCACTCGGGGGGGTGGCTACACCTTC. V and J are TRBV6-5 and TRBJ1-2; D is possibly TRBD1 (5 bases). The CDR3 extends over 11 amino acids. The germline gives CDR1 MNHEY, CDR2 SVGAGI. The germline V and J ends were trimmed by 7 bases and 7 bases, with 10 bases remaining between them.

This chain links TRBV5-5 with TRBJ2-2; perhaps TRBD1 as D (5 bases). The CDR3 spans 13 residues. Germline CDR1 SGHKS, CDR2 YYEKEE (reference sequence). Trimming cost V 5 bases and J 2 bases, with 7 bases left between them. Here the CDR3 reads CASRTANTGELFF. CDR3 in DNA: TGTGCCAGCAGGACAGCAAACACCGGGGAGCTGTTTTTT.

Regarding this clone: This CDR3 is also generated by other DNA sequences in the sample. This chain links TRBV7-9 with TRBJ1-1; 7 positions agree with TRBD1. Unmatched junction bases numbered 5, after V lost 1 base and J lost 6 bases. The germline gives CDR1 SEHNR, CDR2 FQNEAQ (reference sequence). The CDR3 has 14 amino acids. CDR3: CASSLDRGYAEAFF. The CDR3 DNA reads TGTGCCAGCAGCTTAGACAGGGGCTATGCTGAAGCTTTCTTT.

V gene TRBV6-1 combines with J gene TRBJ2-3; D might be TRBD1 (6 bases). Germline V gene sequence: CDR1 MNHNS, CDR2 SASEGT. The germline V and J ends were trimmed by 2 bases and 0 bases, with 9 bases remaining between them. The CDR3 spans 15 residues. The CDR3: CASSELQGSTDTQYF. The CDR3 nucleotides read TGTGCCAGCAGTGAACTCCAGGGGAGCACAGATACGCAGTATTTT.

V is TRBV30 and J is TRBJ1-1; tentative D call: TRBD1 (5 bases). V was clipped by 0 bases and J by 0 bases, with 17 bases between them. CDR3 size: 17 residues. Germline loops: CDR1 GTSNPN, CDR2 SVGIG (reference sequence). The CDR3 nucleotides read TGTGCCTGGAGTGTAGCAGGGCAGAGCAGGATGAACACTGAAGCTTTCTTT. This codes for CAWSVAGQSRMNTEAFF. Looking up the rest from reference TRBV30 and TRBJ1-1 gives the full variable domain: SQTIHQWPATLVQPVGSPLSLECTVEGTSNPNLYWYRQAAGRGLQLLFYSVGIGQISSEVPQNLSASRPQDRQFILSSKKLLLSDSGFYLCAWSVAGQSRMNTEAFFGQGTRLTVV.

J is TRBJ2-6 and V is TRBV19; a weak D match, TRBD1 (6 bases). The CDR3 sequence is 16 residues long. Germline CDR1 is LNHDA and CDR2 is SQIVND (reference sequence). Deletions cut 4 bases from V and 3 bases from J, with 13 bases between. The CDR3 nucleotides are TGTGCCAGTAGTACCCAACAGGGCTATGGGGCCAACGTCCTGACTTTC. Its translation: CASSTQQGYGANVLTF.

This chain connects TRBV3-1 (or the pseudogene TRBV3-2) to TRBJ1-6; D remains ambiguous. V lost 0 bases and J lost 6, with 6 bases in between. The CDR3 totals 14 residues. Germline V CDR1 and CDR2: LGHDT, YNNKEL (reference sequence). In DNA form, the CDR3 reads TGTGCCAGCAGCCAAGATCACATTAATTCACCCCTCCACTTT. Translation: CASSQDHINSPLHF.

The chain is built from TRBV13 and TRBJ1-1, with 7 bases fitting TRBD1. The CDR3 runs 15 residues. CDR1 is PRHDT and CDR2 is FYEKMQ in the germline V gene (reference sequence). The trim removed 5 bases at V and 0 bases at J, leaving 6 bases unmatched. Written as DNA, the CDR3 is TGTGCCAGCAGCCCCACGGGACAGATGAACACTGAAGCTTTCTTT. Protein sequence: CASSPTGQMNTEAFF.

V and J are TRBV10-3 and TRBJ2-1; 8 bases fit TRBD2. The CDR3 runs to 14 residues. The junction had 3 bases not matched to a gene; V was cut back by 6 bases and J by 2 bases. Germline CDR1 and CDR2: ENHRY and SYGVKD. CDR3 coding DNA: TGTGCCATCAGGTTAGCGGGGACCTACAATGAGCAGTTCTTC. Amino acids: CAIRLAGTYNEQFF.

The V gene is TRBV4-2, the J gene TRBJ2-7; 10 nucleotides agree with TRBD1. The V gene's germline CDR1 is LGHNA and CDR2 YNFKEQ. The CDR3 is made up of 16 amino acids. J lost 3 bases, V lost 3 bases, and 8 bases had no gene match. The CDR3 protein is CASSHAPGQGDYEQYF. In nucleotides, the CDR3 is TGTGCCAGCAGCCACGCCCCCGGACAGGGGGACTACGAGCAGTACTTC.

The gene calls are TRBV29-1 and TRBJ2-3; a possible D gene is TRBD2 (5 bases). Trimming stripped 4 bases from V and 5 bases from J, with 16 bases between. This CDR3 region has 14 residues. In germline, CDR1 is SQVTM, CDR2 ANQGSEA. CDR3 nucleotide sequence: TGCAGCGTTGTGGGCGAGGACGGGGTAGATACGCAGTATTTT. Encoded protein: CSVVGEDGVDTQYF.

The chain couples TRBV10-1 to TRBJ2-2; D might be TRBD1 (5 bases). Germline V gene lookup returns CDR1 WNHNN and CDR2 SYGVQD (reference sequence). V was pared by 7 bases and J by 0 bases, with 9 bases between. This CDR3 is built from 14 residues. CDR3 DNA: TGCGCCAGCAAGGGGATAGCGAACACCGGGGAGCTGTTTTTT. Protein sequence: CASKGIANTGELFF.

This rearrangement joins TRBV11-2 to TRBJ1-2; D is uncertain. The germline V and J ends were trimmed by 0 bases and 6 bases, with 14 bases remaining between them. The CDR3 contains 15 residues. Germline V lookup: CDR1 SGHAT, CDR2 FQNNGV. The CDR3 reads CASSLDWRSGDGYTF. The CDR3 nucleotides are TGTGCCAGCAGCTTAGATTGGCGGTCCGGGGATGGCTACACCTTC.

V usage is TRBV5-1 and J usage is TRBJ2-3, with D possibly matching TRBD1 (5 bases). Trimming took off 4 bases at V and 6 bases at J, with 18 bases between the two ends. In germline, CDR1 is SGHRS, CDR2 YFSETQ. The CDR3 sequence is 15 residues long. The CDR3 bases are TGCGCCAGCAGCCGAACAGGATCCGCGCGGGATACGCAGTATTTT. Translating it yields CASSRTGSARDTQYF.

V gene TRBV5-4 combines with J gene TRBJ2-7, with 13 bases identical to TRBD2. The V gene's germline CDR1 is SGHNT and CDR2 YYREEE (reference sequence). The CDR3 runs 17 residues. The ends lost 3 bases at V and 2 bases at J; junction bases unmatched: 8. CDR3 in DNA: TGTGCCAGCAGCTCGGCCGGACTAGCGGGAGTAACCTACGAGCAGTACTTC. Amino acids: CASSSAGLAGVTYEQYF. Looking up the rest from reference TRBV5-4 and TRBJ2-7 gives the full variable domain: ETGVTQSPTHLIKTRGQQVTLRCSSQSGHNTVSWYQQALGQGPQFIFQYYREEENGRGNFPPRFSGLQFPNYSSELNVNALELDDSALYLCASSSAGLAGVTYEQYFGPGTRLTVT.

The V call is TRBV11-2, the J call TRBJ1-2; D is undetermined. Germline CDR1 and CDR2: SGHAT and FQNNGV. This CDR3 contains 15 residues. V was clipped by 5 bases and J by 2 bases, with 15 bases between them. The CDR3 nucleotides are TGTGCCAGCAGCCACACCATTTCGGGGAACTATGGCTACACCTTC. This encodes CASSHTISGNYGYTF.

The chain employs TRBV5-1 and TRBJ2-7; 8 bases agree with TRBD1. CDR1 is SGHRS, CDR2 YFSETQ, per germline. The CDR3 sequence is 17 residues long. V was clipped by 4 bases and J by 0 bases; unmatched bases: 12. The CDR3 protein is CASSKGQDFFSSYEQYF. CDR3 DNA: TGCGCCAGCAGCAAGGGACAGGATTTTTTCAGCTCCTACGAGCAGTACTTC.

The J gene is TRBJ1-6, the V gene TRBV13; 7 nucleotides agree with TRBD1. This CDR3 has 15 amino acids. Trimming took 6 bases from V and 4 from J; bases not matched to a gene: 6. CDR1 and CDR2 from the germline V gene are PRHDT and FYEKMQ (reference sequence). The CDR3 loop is CASSWGQRYNSPLHF. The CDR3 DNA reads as TGTGCCAGCAGTTGGGGACAGCGGTATAATTCACCCCTCCACTTT.

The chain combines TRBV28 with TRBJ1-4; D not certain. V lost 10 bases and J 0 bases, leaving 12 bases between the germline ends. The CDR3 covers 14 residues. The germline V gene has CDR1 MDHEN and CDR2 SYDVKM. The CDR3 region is CATSSGSTNEKLFF. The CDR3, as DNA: TGTGCCACCTCGTCGGGATCAACTAATGAAAAACTGTTTTTT.

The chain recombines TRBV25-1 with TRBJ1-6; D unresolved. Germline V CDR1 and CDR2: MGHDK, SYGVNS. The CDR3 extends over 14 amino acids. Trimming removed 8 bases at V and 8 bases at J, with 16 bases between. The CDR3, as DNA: TGTGCCAGCGGGCCAGACGGAGGGTATTCACCCCTCCACTTT. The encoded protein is CASGPDGGYSPLHF.

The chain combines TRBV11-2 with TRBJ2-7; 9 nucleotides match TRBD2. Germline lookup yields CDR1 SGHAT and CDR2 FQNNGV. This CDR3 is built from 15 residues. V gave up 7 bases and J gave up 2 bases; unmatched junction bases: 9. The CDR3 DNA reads TGTGCCAGCACCATCCCGGGACTAGCTGCCTACGAGCAGTACTTC. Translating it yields CASTIPGLAAYEQYF.

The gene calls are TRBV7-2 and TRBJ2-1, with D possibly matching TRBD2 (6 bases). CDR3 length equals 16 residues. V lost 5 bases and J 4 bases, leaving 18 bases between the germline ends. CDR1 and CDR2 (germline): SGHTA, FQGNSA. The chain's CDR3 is CASSPQPREAYNEQFF. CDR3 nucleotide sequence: TGTGCCAGCAGCCCCCAGCCCAGGGAGGCGTACAATGAGCAGTTCTTC.

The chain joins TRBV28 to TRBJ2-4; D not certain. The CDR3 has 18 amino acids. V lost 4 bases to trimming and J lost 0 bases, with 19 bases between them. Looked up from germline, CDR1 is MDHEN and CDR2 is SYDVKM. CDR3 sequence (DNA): TGTGCCAGCAGTTATCCCCAAGAGCTTGGGCTAGCCAAAAACATTCAGTACTTC. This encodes CASSYPQELGLAKNIQYF.

CDR3: CASSYGTANTGELFF. The DNA for the CDR3 is TGTGCCAGCAGTTACGGGACAGCCAACACCGGGGAGCTGTTTTTT. This chain uses TRBV6-5 with TRBJ2-2; 7 bases match TRBD1. The J segment lost 2 bases and the V segment lost 2 bases, leaving 2 bases of the junction unmatched. Germline V CDR1 and CDR2: MNHEY, SVGAGI. The CDR3 has 15 residues.

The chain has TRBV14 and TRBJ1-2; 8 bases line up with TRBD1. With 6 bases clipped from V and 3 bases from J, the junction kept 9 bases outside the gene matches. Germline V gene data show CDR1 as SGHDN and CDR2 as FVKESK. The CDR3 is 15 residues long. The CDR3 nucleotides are TGTGCCAGCAGTTATGGGAAGACAGGGGACTATGGCTACACCTTC. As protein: CASSYGKTGDYGYTF.

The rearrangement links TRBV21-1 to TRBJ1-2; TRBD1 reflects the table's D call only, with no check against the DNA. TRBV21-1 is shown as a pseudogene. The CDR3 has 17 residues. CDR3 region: CASTYFGTGLTNYGYTF. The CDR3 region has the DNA TGTGCCAGCACATATTTTGGGACAGGGTTGACTAACTATGGCTACACCTTC.

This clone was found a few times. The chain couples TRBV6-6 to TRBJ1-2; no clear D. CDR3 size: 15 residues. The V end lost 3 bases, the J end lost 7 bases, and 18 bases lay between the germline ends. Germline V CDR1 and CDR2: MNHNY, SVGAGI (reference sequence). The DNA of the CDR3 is TGTGCCAGCAGTTATTCGGACCCTGGGAGCGGTGGCTACACCTTC. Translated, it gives CASSYSDPGSGGYTF.

CDR3 in DNA: TGTGCCTGGAGAGACCCCCTCCGACGACAGGGTCACACAGATACGCAGTATTTT. It translates to CAWRDPLRRQGHTDTQYF. The rearrangement uses TRBV30 and TRBJ2-3; the match to TRBD1 covers 7 bases. J gave up 2 bases and V 3 bases, and 17 bases lay outside the gene matches. Germline values: CDR1 GTSNPN, CDR2 SVGIG (reference sequence). The CDR3 consists of 18 residues.

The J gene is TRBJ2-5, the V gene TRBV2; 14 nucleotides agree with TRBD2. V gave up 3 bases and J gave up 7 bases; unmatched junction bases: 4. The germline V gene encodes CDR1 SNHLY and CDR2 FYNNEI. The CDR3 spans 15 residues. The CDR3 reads CASSEGLAGASTQYF. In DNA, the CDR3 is TGTGCCAGCAGTGAGGGACTAGCGGGGGCTTCGACCCAGTACTTC.